This T cell receptor beta chain was identified during a study of response to subunit inactivated influenza vaccine. Whole-study findings and limits: Authors suggested each seasonal influenza vaccination recruits few new T cells.

This clonotype has a handful of counts. Its antigen is currently unknown. TCRdb analysed the RT-PCR reads with MiXCR anew, one entry per CDR3 protein. The data contain 500,000 to 600,000 distinct CDR3 sequences, 13% to 15% of them seen just once; the ten biggest clones take up 11%. Germline trimming cut 2 bases from V and 14 bases from J; bases unmatched to any gene: 11. There are 14 residues in the CDR3. CDR1 is SGHAT and CDR2 is FQNNGV in the germline V gene. The material was PBMCs from blood, obtained roughly 13 days after vaccination. V usage is TRBV11-2 and J usage is TRBJ2-3; 9 bases match TRBD1. This sequence was found in a man aged 50 to 59 who received an inactivated influenza vaccine. CDR3 residues: CASSLTQGAGALYF. For the CDR3, the DNA is TGTGCCAGCAGCTTAACACAGGGGGCCGGGGCTTTGTATTTT.